What follows are 16 T cell receptor beta chains derived from one specimen sequenced in a study of T cell responses to AZD1222 COVID-19 vaccine. Method: immunoSEQ multiplex PCR; TCRdb's copy keeps in-frame clones and lacks some. The table lists 80,000 to 100,000 clones, about nine tenths of them singletons. This specimen was peripheral blood, taken on day 0 of MenACWY control vaccination. These receptors all stem from an adult in good health.

The J gene is TRBJ2-5, the V gene TRBV5-6; D is perhaps TRBD1 (6 bases). This CDR3 comprises 13 residues. The germline V gene encodes CDR1 SGHDT and CDR2 YYEEEE. V lost 0 bases to trimming and J lost 7 bases, with 10 bases between them. The DNA for the CDR3 is TGTGCCAGCAGCTTGGCCACAGGGTGGACCCAGTACTTC. Translation gives CASSLATGWTQYF. The variable domain in full, with the rest retrieved from reference TRBV5-6 and TRBJ2-5, is DAGVTQSPTHLIKTRGQQVTLRCSPKSGHDTVSWYQQALGQGPQFIFQYYEEEERQRGNFPDRFSGHQFPNYSSELNVNALLLGDSALYLCASSLATGWTQYFGPGTRLLVL.

This chain joins TRBV6-5 and TRBJ1-1, with TRBD1 as a possible D gene (6 bases). Per germline, CDR1 MNHEY and CDR2 SVGAGI. Trimming cost V 5 bases and J 2 bases, with 12 bases left between them. The CDR3 consists of 14 residues. The CDR3 DNA reads TGTGCCAGCAGTATGCCGGGACAAAACACTGAAGCTTTCTTT. Translated, it gives CASSMPGQNTEAFF.

This clone was found a few times. The chain joins TRBV6-6 to TRBJ1-4, with TRBD1 as a possible D gene (5 bases). The V gene's germline CDR1 is MNHNY and CDR2 SVGAGI (reference sequence). The CDR3 totals 12 residues. V was clipped by 4 bases and J by 11 bases, with 11 bases between them. The CDR3 bases are TGTGCCAGCAGTTCTTCAGGGATCAAACTGTTTTTT. It specifies CASSSSGIKLFF.

V usage is TRBV10-3 and J usage is TRBJ2-7; TRBD1 matches 8 bases. The CDR3 contains 15 residues. The J segment lost 1 base and the V segment lost 7 bases, leaving 9 bases of the junction unmatched. The germline V gene encodes CDR1 ENHRY and CDR2 SYGVKD. CDR3 sequence: CAITNGQGPSYEQYF. For the CDR3, the DNA is TGTGCCATCACCAATGGACAGGGACCATCCTACGAGCAGTACTTC.

This chain uses TRBV11-2 with TRBJ1-2, with 10 bases aligning to TRBD1. The V gene's germline CDR1 is SGHAT and CDR2 FQNNGV. This CDR3 is built from 17 residues. V was pared by 5 bases and J by 9 bases, with 18 bases of the junction left unmatched. CDR3 region: CASSPRGPGTGDFSYTF. In DNA form, the CDR3 reads TGTGCCAGCAGCCCTAGAGGCCCCGGGACAGGGGACTTTAGCTACACCTTC.

The chain is built from TRBV3-1 (or the pseudogene TRBV3-2) and TRBJ1-2; D may be TRBD1 (5 bases). Trimming removed 1 base from V and 3 bases from J, with 12 bases in between. CDR3 size: 15 residues. Germline V gene data show CDR1 as LGHDT and CDR2 as YNNKEL (reference sequence). The CDR3 nucleotides read TGTGCCAGCAGCCAAGTCTTAGGGGTAGACTATGGCTACACCTTC. Translating it yields CASSQVLGVDYGYTF.

The chain carries TRBV7-3 and TRBJ1-2; D not resolved. The CDR3 consists of 15 residues. Germline assignment: CDR1 SGHTA and CDR2 FQGTGA. V lost 5 bases and J lost 0, with 13 bases in between. The CDR3 coding sequence is TGTGCCAGCAGCCTCTACCCCCGGGCTAACTATGGCTACACCTTC. It translates to CASSLYPRANYGYTF.

V is TRBV19 and J is TRBJ2-5, with TRBD1 identical over 8 bases. Germline trimming cut 5 bases from V and 3 bases from J; bases unmatched to any gene: 8. The CDR3 has 15 amino acids. The germline V gene encodes CDR1 LNHDA and CDR2 SQIVND (reference sequence). In DNA form, the CDR3 reads TGTGCCAGTAGTCGTTCGGGACAGGCTAAAGAGACCCAGTACTTC. Its translation is CASSRSGQAKETQYF.

The rearrangement links TRBV18 to TRBJ1-1; 12 nucleotides line up with TRBD1. CDR3 length equals 14 residues. Germline V lookup: CDR1 KGHSH, CDR2 LQKENI. V was pared by 3 bases and J by 8 bases, with 4 bases of the junction left unmatched. CDR3: CASSPGTGGGEAFF. CDR3 sequence (DNA): TGTGCCAGCTCACCCGGGACAGGGGGCGGAGAAGCTTTCTTT.

J is TRBJ1-1 and V is TRBV11-2; D is ambiguous. CDR3 length equals 12 residues. CDR1 is SGHAT and CDR2 is FQNNGV in the germline V gene. Trimming shortened V by 3 bases and J by 4 bases, and 6 bases separated the two germline ends. The CDR3: CASSFWGTEAFF. In nucleotides, the CDR3 is TGTGCCAGCAGCTTCTGGGGCACTGAAGCTTTCTTT.

The rearrangement joins TRBV29-1 to TRBJ1-2, with TRBD1 matching over 11 bases. The junction had 5 bases not matched to a gene; V was cut back by 2 bases and J by 6 bases. The germline CDR1 and CDR2 sequences are SQVTM and ANQGSEA. The CDR3 spans 14 residues. The CDR3, as DNA: TGCAGCGTTGAACCCGGGACAGGGGGAAATGGCTACACCTTC. Its translation is CSVEPGTGGNGYTF.

This chain uses TRBV27 with TRBJ2-5, with D maybe TRBD2 (6 bases). The germline V and J ends were trimmed by 6 bases and 4 bases, with 21 bases remaining between them. The CDR3 consists of 16 residues. CDR1 MNHEY and CDR2 SMNVEV come from the germline V gene (reference sequence). CDR3 bases: TGTGCCAGCAGAGGCCGGAGGGTTTTGGGGGGAGAGACCCAGTACTTC. This sequence encodes CASRGRRVLGGETQYF.

This chain connects TRBV7-2 to TRBJ1-5; the D gene is possibly TRBD1 (6 bases). V was clipped by 5 bases and J by 2 bases, with 10 bases between them. Germline V gives CDR1 SGHTA, CDR2 FQGNSA. The CDR3 is 14 residues long. The CDR3 DNA reads TGTGCCAGCAGCCCAACAGGGCGCAATCAGCCCCAGCATTTT. As protein: CASSPTGRNQPQHF.

The rearrangement uses TRBV4-1 and TRBJ1-2; D is unclear. From germline, CDR1 is MGHRA and CDR2 YSYEKL. Trimming pared 1 base from V and 6 bases from J, leaving 12 bases between. The CDR3 is 14 amino acids. The CDR3 here is CASSQGGGLDGYTF. The CDR3 DNA follows: TGCGCCAGCAGCCAAGGGGGAGGGTTGGATGGCTACACCTTC.

CDR3 loop: CASRKGGRAGQPQHF. The CDR3 DNA is TGTGCCAGCAGGAAGGGAGGGCGAGCGGGTCAGCCCCAGCATTTT. The rearrangement uses TRBV28 and TRBJ1-5, with D unclear. Germline lookup yields CDR1 MDHEN and CDR2 SYDVKM. Between the trimmed V and J ends, which lost 6 bases and 6 bases, there was a span of 18 bases. The CDR3 spans 15 residues. Based on the CDR3 plus reference TRBV28 and TRBJ1-5, the full variable domain is DVKVTQSSRYLVKRTGEKVFLECVQDMDHENMFWYRQDPGLGLRLIYFSYDVKMKEKGDIPEGYSVSREKKERFSLILESASTNQTSMYLCASRKGGRAGQPQHFGDGTRLSIL.

The V call is TRBV7-9, the J call TRBJ2-2, with 12 bases aligning to TRBD2. Germline CDR1 is SEHNR and CDR2 is FQNEAQ (reference sequence). V gave up 5 bases and J gave up 4 bases; unmatched junction bases: 11. The CDR3 totals 18 residues. CDR3: CASSPRLAGGLGTGELFF. The CDR3 DNA sequence: TGTGCCAGCAGCCCCCGGCTAGCGGGGGGGCTGGGCACCGGGGAGCTGTTTTTT.